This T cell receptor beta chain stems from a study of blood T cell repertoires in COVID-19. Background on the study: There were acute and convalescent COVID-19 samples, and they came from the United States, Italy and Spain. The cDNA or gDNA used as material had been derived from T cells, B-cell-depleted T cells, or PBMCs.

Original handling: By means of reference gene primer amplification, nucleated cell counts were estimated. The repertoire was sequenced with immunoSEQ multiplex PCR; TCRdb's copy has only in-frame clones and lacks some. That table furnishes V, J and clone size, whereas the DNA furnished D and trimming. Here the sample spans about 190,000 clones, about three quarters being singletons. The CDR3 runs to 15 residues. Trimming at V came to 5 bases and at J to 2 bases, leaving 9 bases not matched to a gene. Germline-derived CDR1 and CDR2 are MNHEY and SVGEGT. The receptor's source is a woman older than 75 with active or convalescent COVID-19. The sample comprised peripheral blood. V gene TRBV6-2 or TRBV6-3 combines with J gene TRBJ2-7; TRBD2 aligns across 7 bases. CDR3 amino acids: CASSGTIRGTYEQYF. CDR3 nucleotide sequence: TGTGCCAGCAGTGGGACTATTCGGGGAACCTACGAGCAGTACTTC.